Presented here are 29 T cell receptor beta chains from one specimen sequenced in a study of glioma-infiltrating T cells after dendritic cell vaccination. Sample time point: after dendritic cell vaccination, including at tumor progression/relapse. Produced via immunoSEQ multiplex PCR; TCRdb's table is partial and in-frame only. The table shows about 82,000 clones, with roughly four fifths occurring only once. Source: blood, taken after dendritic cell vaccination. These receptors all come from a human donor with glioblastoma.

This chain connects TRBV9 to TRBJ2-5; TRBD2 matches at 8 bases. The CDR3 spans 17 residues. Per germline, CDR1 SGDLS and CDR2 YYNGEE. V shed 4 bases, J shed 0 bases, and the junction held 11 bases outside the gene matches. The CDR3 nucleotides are TGTGCCAGCAGCCCCCAAACTAGCGGTCGTTACCAAGAGACCCAGTACTTC. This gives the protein CASSPQTSGRYQETQYF.

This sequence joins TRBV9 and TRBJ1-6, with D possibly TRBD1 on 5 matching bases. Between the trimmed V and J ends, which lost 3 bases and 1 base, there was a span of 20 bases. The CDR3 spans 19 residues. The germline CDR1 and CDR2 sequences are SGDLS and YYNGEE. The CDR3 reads CASSATSGGDGSYNSPLHF. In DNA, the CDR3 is TGTGCCAGCAGCGCCACAAGTGGGGGGGATGGGTCCTATAATTCACCCCTCCACTTT.

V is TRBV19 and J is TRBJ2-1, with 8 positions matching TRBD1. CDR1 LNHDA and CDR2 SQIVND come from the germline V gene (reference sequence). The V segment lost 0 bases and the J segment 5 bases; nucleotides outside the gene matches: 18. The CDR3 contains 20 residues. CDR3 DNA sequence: TGTGCCAGTAGTATAGATGAAAGACGGGACGGGGACAGGCGAAACAATGAGCAGTTCTTC. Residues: CASSIDERRDGDRRNNEQFF.

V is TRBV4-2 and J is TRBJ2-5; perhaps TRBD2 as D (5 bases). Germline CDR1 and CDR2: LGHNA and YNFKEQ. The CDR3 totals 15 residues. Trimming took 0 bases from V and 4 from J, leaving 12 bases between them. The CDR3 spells CASSQDAQRRETQYF. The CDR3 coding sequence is TGTGCCAGCAGCCAAGATGCCCAGCGGCGAGAGACCCAGTACTTC.

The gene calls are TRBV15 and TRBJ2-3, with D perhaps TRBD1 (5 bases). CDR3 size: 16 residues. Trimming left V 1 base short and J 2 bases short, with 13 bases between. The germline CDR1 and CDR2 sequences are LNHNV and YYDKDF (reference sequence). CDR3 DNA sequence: TGTGCCACCAGCAGAGGGACATCAGTCCCCACAGATACGCAGTATTTT. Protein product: CATSRGTSVPTDTQYF.

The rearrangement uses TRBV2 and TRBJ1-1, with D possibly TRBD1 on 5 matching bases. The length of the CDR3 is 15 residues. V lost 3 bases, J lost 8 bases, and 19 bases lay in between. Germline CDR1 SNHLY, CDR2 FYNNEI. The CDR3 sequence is CASSDRVPRTLEAFF. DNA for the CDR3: TGTGCCAGCAGTGACAGGGTCCCTCGAACACTAGAAGCTTTCTTT.

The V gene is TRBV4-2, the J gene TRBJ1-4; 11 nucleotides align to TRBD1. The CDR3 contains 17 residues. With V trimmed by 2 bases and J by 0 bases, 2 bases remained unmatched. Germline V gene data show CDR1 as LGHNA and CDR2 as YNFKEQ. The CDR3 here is CASSQMGQGATNEKLFF. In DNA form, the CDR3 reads TGTGCCAGCAGCCAAATGGGACAGGGGGCAACTAATGAAAAACTGTTTTTT.

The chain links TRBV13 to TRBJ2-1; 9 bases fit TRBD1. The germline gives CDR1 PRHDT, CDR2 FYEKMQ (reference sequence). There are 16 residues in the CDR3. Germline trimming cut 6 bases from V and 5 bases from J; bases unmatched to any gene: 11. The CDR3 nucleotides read TGTGCCAGCAGGGCCCTGTGGACAGGGGTTAACAATGAGCAGTTCTTC. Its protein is CASRALWTGVNNEQFF.

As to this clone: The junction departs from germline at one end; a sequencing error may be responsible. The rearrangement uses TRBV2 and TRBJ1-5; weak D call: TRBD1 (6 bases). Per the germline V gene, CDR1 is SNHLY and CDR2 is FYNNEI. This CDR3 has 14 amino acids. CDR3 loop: CAGSPQGKGQPQHF. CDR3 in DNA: TGTGCCGGCAGTCCACAGGGTAAGGGTCAGCCCCAGCATTTT.

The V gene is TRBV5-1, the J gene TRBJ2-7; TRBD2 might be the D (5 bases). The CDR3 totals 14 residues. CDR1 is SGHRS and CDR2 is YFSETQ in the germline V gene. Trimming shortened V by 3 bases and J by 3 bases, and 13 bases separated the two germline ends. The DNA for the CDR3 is TGCGCCAGCAGCTCCCACGGGGTAAGCTACGAGCAGTACTTC. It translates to CASSSHGVSYEQYF.

CDR3 sequence reads: CASSLLWDSTSTDTQYF. CDR3 nucleotides: TGTGCCAGCAGTTTATTGTGGGACTCCACTAGCACAGATACGCAGTATTTT. This chain links TRBV27 with TRBJ2-3, with D possibly being TRBD2 (6 bases). V gave up 1 base and J gave up 0 bases, with 14 bases separating them. There are 17 residues in the CDR3. Germline CDR1 is MNHEY and CDR2 is SMNVEV (reference sequence).

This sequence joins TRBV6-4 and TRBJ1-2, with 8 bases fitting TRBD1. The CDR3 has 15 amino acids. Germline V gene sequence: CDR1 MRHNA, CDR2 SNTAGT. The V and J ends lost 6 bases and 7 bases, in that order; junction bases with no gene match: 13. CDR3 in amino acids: CASRSQTGVGGGYTF. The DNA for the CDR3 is TGTGCCAGCAGATCCCAGACAGGGGTTGGCGGTGGCTACACCTTC.

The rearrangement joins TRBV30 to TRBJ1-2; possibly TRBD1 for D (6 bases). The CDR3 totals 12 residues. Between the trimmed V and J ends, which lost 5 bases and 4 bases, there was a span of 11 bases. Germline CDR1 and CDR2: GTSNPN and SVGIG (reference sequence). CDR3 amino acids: CAWEGDLYGYTF. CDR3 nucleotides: TGTGCCTGGGAGGGGGATCTCTATGGCTACACCTTC.

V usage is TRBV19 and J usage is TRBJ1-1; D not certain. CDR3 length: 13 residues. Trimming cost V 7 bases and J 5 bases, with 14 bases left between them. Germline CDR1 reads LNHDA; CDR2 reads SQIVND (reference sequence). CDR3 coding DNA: TGTGCCAGTACCCGAAGAACGGTTACTGAAGCTTTCTTT. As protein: CASTRRTVTEAFF.

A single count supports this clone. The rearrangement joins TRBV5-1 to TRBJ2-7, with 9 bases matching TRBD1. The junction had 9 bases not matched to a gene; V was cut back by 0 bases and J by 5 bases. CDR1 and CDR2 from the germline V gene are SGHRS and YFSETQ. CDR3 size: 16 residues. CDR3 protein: CASSLVGDRVVHEQYF. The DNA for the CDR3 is TGCGCCAGCAGCTTGGTTGGGGACAGGGTAGTCCACGAGCAGTACTTC.

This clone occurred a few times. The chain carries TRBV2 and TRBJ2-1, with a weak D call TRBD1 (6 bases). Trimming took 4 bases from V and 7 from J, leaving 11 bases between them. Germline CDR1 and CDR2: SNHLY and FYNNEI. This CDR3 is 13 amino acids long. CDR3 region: CASSVGQNNEQFF. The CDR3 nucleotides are TGTGCCAGCAGTGTTGGACAGAATAATGAGCAGTTCTTC. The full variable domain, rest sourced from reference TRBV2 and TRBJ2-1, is EPEVTQTPSHQVTQMGQEVILRCVPISNHLYFYWYRQILGQKVEFLVSFYNNEISEKSEIFDDQFSVERPDGSNFTLKIRSTKLEDSAMYFCASSVGQNNEQFFGPGTRLTVL.

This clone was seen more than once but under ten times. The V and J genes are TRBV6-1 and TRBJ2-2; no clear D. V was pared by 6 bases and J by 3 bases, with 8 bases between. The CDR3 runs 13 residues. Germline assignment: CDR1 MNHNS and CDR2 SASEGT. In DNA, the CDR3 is TGTGCCAGCAGGGCTGATGACACCGGGGAGCTGTTTTTT. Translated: CASRADDTGELFF.

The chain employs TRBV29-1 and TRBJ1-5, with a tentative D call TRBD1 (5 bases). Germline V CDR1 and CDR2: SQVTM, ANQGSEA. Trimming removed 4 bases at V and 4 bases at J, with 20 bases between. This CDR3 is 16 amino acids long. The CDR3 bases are TGCAGCGTTGTTTGGGGGGACCGGGGGGAAAATCAGCCCCAGCATTTT. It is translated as CSVVWGDRGENQPQHF.

The CDR3 here is CAWSVLLSAETQYF. The CDR3 nucleotides read TGTGCCTGGAGTGTACTGTTGAGTGCAGAGACCCAGTACTTC. V usage is TRBV30 and J usage is TRBJ2-5; unclear D gene. Looked up from germline, CDR1 is GTSNPN and CDR2 is SVGIG (reference sequence). V lost 0 bases, J lost 4 bases, and 12 bases lay in between. The CDR3 runs 14 residues.

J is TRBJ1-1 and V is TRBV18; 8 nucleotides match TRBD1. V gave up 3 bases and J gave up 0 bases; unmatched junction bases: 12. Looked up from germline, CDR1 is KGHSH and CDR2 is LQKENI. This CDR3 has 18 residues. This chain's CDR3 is CASSPETGEGGMNTEAFF. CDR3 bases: TGTGCCAGCTCACCGGAGACAGGGGAGGGTGGCATGAACACTGAAGCTTTCTTT.

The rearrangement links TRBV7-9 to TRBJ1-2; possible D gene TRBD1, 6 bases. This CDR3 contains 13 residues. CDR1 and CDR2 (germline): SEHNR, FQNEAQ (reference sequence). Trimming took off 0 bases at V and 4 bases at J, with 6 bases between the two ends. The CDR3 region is CASSLAGGYGYTF. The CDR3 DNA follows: TGTGCCAGCAGCTTAGCAGGGGGCTATGGCTACACCTTC. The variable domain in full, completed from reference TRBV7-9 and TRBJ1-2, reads DTGVSQNPRHKITKRGQNVTFRCDPISEHNRLYWYRQTLGQGPEFLTYFQNEAQLEKSRLLSDRFSAERPKGSFSTLEIQRTEQGDSAMYLCASSLAGGYGYTFGSGTRLTVV.

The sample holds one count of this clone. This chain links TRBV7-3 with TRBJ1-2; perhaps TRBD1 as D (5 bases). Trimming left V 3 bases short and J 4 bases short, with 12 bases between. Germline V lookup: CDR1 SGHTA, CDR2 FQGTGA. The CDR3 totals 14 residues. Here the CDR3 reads CASSLGRQGYGYTF. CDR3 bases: TGTGCCAGCAGCTTGGGTCGGCAGGGCTATGGCTACACCTTC.

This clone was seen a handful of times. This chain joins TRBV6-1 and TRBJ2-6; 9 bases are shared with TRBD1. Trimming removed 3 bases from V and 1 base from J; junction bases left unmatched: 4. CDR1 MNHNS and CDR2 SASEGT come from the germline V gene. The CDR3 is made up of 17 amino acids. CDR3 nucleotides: TGTGCCAGCAGTGATCCCGGGACAGGGTCTGGGGCCAACGTCCTGACTTTC. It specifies CASSDPGTGSGANVLTF.

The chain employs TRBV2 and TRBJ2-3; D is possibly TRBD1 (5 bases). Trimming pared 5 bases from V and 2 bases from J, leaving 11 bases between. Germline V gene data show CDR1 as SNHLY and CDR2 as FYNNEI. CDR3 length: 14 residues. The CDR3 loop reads CASSRQSNTDTQYF. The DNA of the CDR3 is TGTGCCAGCAGTAGACAGAGTAACACAGATACGCAGTATTTT.

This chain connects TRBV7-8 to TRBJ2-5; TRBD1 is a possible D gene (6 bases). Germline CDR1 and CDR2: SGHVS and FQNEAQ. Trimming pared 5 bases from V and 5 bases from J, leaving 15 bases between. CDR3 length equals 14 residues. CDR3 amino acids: CASSHNTGRETQYF. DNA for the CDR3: TGTGCCAGCAGCCATAATACAGGGCGGGAGACCCAGTACTTC.

The CDR3 DNA is TGTGCCAGCAGCGCTCCCTCCCGGGGGGCGCCTGTCCATGGCTACACCTTC. This encodes CASSAPSRGAPVHGYTF. V and J are TRBV9 and TRBJ1-2; D might be TRBD1 (6 bases). CDR1 is SGDLS, CDR2 YYNGEE, per germline. The CDR3 covers 17 residues. The V and J ends lost 3 bases and 6 bases respectively, with 24 bases between them.

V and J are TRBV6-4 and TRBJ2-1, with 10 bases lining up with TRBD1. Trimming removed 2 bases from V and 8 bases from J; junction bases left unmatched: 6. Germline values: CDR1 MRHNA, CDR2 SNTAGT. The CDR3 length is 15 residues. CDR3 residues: CASSDGTGDEDEQFF. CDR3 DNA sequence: TGTGCCAGCAGTGACGGGACAGGGGACGAAGATGAGCAGTTCTTC.

The CDR3 DNA sequence: TGTGCCAGCAAACAGACAGCTAACTATGGCTACACCTTC. Translation: CASKQTANYGYTF. J is TRBJ1-2 and V is TRBV6-6, with TRBD1 as a possible D gene (5 bases). In germline, CDR1 is MNHNY, CDR2 SVGAGI (reference sequence). V was pared by 7 bases and J by 0 bases, with 9 bases between. The CDR3 contains 13 residues.

For the CDR3, the DNA is TGTGCCAGCAGTCAAAATAAGGTCACAGGGGCTCCCTACGAGCAGTACTTC. It yields the protein CASSQNKVTGAPYEQYF. The chain uses TRBV2 and TRBJ2-7; 7 bases match TRBD1. J lost 2 bases, V lost 5 bases, and 15 bases had no gene match. Germline lookup yields CDR1 SNHLY and CDR2 FYNNEI. The CDR3 runs 17 residues.